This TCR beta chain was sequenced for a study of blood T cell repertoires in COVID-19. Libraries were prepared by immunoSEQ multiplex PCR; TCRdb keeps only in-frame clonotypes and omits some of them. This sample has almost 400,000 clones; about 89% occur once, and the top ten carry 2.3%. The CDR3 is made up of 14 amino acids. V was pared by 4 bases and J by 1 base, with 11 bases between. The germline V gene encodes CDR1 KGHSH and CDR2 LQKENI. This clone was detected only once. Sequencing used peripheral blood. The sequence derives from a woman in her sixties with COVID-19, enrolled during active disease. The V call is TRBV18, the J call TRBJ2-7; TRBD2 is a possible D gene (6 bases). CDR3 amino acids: CASSLADTSYEQYF. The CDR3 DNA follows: TGTGCCAGCTCACTAGCGGACACTTCCTACGAGCAGTACTTC. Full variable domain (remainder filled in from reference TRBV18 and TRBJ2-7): NAGVMQNPRHLVRRRGQEARLRCSPMKGHSHVYWYRQLPEEGLKFMVYLQKENIIDESGMPKERFSAEFPKEGPSILRIQQVVRGDSAAYFCASSLADTSYEQYFGPGTRLTVT.